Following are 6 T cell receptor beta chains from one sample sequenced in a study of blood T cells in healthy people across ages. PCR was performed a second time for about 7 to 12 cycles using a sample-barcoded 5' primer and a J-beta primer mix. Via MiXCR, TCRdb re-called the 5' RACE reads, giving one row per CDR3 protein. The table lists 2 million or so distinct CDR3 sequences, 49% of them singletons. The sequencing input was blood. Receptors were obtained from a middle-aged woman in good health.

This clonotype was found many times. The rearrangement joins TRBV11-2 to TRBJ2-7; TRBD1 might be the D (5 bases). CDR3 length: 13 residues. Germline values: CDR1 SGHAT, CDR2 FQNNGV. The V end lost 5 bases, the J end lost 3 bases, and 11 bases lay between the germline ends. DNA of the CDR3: TGTGCCAGCAGCCTCGACAGATACTACGAGCAGTACTTC. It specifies CASSLDRYYEQYF.

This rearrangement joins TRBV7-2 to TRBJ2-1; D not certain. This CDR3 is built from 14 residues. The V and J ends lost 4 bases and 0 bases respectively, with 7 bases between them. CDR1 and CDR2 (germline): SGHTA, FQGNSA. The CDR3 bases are TGTGCCAGCAGCTCCAAACCCTCCTACAATGAGCAGTTCTTC. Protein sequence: CASSSKPSYNEQFF.

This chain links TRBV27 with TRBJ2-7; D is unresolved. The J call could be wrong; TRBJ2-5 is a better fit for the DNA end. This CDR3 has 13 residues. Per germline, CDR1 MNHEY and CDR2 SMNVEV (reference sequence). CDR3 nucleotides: TGTGCCAGCAGTTTATCAGCGTGGGAGACCCAGTACTTC. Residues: CASSLSAWETQYF.

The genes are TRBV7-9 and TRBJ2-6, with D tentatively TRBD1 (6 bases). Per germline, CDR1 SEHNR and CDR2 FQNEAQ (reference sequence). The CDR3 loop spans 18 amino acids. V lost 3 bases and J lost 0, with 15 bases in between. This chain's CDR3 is CASSFPGQQHSGANVLTF. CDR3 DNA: TGTGCCAGCAGCTTTCCGGGACAACAACACTCTGGGGCCAACGTCCTGACTTTC.

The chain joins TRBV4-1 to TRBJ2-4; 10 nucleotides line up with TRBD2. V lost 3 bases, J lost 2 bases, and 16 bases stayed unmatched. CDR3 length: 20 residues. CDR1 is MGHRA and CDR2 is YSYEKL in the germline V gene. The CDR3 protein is CASSHTKIEQLAGTKNIQYF. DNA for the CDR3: TGCGCCAGCAGCCACACCAAGATAGAACAACTAGCGGGGACCAAAAACATTCAGTACTTC.

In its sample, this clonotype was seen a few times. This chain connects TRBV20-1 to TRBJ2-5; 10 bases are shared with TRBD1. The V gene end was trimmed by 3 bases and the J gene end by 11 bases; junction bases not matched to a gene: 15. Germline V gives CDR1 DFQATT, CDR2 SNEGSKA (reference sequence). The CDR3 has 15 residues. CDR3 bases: TGCAGTGCTAGGGGGGACAGGGGAAGTATGTGGGAGCAGTACTTC. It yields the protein CSARGDRGSMWEQYF.